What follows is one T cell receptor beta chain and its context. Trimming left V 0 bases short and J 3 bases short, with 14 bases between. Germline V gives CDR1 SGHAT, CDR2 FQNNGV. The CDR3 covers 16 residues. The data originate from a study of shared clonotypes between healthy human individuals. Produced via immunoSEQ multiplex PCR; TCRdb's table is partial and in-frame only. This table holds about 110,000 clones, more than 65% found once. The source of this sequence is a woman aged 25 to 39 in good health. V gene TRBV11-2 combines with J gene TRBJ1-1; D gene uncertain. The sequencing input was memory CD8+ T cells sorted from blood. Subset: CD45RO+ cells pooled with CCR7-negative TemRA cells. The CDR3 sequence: CASSLDQSRRDTEAFF. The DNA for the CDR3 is TGTGCCAGCAGCTTAGACCAGTCCAGACGGGACACTGAAGCTTTCTTT.